This TCR beta chain derives from a study of Graves' ophthalmopathy and Graves' hyperthyroidism. This CDR3 region has 17 residues. CDR1 SNHLY and CDR2 FYNNEI come from the germline V gene. Trimming took 0 bases from V and 5 from J, leaving 19 bases between them. Study conclusions and caveats: Blood also held most thyroid clonotypes expanded above 0.001 frequency. The model's ophthalmopathy progression predictions had roughly 65% sensitivity and less than 75% specificity.

Amplified material comprised TCR beta CDR3 regions derived from RNA transcripts. Investigators did first-round RT-PCR with HTBI primers, then second-round multiplex PCR. In TCRdb, the multiplex PCR reads were re-called with MiXCR into one record per CDR3 protein. The data contain fewer than 650,000 distinct CDR3 sequences, 22% of them singletons. This clonotype was seen more than once but under ten times. The target antigen is unknown. Clinical symptoms and serum thyroxine were used for diagnosis; TRAb, thyroid ultrasound and orbital computed tomography were also relied on. The rearrangement joins TRBV2 to TRBJ2-5; D is undetermined. This clonotype was sampled from a woman between 18 and 30 years old with stable Graves' hyperthyroidism. Some clones in this sample may be carry-over from other donors' samples. The sample taken for sequencing was peripheral blood. The CDR3 is CASSEARKGGPRETQYF. The CDR3 region has the DNA TGTGCCAGCAGTGAAGCAAGAAAAGGCGGCCCACGGGAGACCCAGTACTTC. The entire variable domain, with the rest obtained from reference TRBV2 and TRBJ2-5, is as follows: EPEVTQTPSHQVTQMGQEVILRCVPISNHLYFYWYRQILGQKVEFLVSFYNNEISEKSEIFDDQFSVERPDGSNFTLKIRSTKLEDSAMYFCASSEARKGGPRETQYFGPGTRLLVL.